This T cell receptor beta chain came from a study of blood T cells in healthy people across ages. Study as a whole: Roughly one uniquely barcoded beta molecule per two T cells was captured. Study results and caveats: Naive and antigen-experienced cells were not separated, limiting conclusive comparison.

This clonotype was found a few times. The antigen remains unidentified. Each sample gave at least 6 million isolated PBMCs. The germline V gene has CDR1 MNHNY and CDR2 SVGAGI (reference sequence). This CDR3 has 12 amino acids. Trimming shortened V by 4 bases and J by 8 bases, and 8 bases separated the two germline ends. A J-beta primer mix and a sample-barcoded 5' primer were used in a second PCR of about 7 to 11 cycles. TCRdb re-derived calls from the 5' RACE reads in MiXCR, one entry per CDR3 protein. The repertoire holds about 770,000 distinct CDR3 sequences, around two fifths seen once, with about a fifth in the top ten.

The TCR sequence derives from a man aged 60 to 69 in good health. Source material: blood. The chain recombines TRBV6-6 with TRBJ1-4; D is unclear. CDR3 region: CASSFKLEKLFF. The CDR3 nucleotides are TGTGCCAGCAGTTTTAAACTGGAAAAACTGTTTTTT.